Included here is one T cell receptor (beta chain) sequence, with context. This CDR3 has 15 amino acids. V lost 3 bases, J lost 5 bases, and 9 bases stayed unmatched. Germline V lookup: CDR1 LNHDA, CDR2 SQIVND (reference sequence). This sample was taken from a study of blood T cell repertoires in COVID-19. Study-level information: Sites in the United States, Italy and Spain provided acute and convalescent COVID-19 samples. PBMCs, B-cell-depleted T cells, or T cells were the source of the cDNA or gDNA that made up the material.

Original processing methods: Reference gene primers were amplified, and this amplification served to estimate nucleated cell counts. Data came from immunoSEQ multiplex PCR; TCRdb stores just in-frame clones and leaves some out. The DNA was the basis for D and trimming; V, J and clone size are from that table. The sample has 40,000 to 65,000 clones; roughly 88% are singletons. This TCR derives from a man older than 75 with acute or convalescent COVID-19. This chain joins TRBV19 and TRBJ2-7, with 8 nucleotides matching TRBD1. The sequenced sample was peripheral blood. The DNA for the CDR3 is TGTGCCAGTAGTATCGGGCGGGACAGGATCCACGAGCAGTACTTC. As protein: CASSIGRDRIHEQYF.